This TCR beta chain was obtained from a study of regulatory T cells in long-lasting Graves disease. The sample holds many counts of this clonotype. To make TCR beta libraries, researchers used iRepertoire HTBI primers and Arm-PCR of CDR3 regions. TCRdb recomputed calls from the multiplex PCR reads with MiXCR, one row per CDR3 protein. This sample carries around 450,000 distinct CDR3 sequences, 15% of them seen once, and the ten largest clones take over 7%. CDR3 length: 15 amino acids. Germline V gene lookup returns CDR1 ENHRY and CDR2 SYGVKD. Trimming shortened V by 2 bases and J by 3 bases, and 11 bases separated the two germline ends. Time point meaning: newly diagnosed GD, antithyroid drugs for less than 3 months. From RNA extracted from PBMCs, the TCR library was made. The data were also submitted as part of a second study, on T cells in Graves' hyperthyroidism and ophthalmopathy.

The input for sequencing was peripheral blood mononuclear cells (PBMCs), taken at new diagnosis, from a patient treated with antithyroid drugs. This clonotype originated in a woman between 35 and 50 years old with Graves disease. The rearrangement joins TRBV10-3 to TRBJ2-1, with D perhaps being TRBD1 or TRBD2 (5 bases each). The CDR3 spells CAISERGFNYNEQFF. The CDR3 DNA follows: TGTGCCATCAGTGAGCGGGGCTTTAACTACAATGAGCAGTTCTTC.